The clone carrying this T cell receptor (beta chain) was detected many times. Its antigen is currently unknown. Whoever was chosen for sequencing had shown CD8+CD57+ cell expansion by flow cytometry. The template for TCR beta VDJ and CDR3 sequence profiling was genomic DNA. MiXCR, run by TCRdb on the reads, gives a single entry per CDR3 protein. This table has 150,000 to 200,000 distinct CDR3 sequences, more than 60% appearing once. This record comes from a study of CD8+CD57+ T cells in acquired aplastic anemia. As for the study in general: Mean DNA quantity obtained from sorted CD4+ and CD8+ cells was around 3.2 ug.

Overall study results and limits: For CD8+ Simpson's diversity, patients and controls showed no significant difference.

Germline loops: CDR1 DFQATT, CDR2 SNEGSKA (reference sequence). This CDR3 spans 17 amino acids. V was clipped by 0 bases and J by 5 bases; unmatched bases: 12. The sample taken for sequencing was sorted CD4+, CD8+, or CD8+CD57+ T cells (not recorded which) from PBMCs. This receptor was taken from a human donor with aplastic anemia. The rearrangement joins TRBV20-1 to TRBJ2-7, with 11 bases that match TRBD1. The CDR3 nucleotides are TGCAGTGCTAGAGAAAAGGGCGCGGACAGGGGGCTGGACGAGCAGTACTTC. Translation: CSAREKGADRGLDEQYF.